This TCR beta chain is from a study of cytomegalovirus exposure and HLA in healthy donors. As regards this clone: Its antigen is unknown.

Study-wide findings and caveats: The authors assumed roughly uniform sequencing depth across donors for presence/absence analyses. The sole available immune exposure information was CMV serostatus.

The CDR3 covers 14 residues. CDR1 is MNHNS, CDR2 SASEGT, per germline. V was clipped by 10 bases and J by 2 bases; unmatched bases: 7. The PCR employed 60 Vbeta primers together with 13 Jbeta primers. In the study's own analysis: Some 11 million shared chains were among the approximately 82 million unique TCR beta chains that a later analysis counted. Measured with immunoSEQ multiplex PCR; TCRdb has only the in-frame clones, and not every one. For V, J and clone size, that table is used; D and trimming come from the DNA. The repertoire holds 95,000 to 100,000 clones, with about three quarters as singletons.

The chain uses TRBV6-1 and TRBJ2-7; 11 positions agree with TRBD1. The sequenced material came from PBMCs. The sequence derives from a man aged 40-49 years in good health and CMV-seropositive. The CDR3 here is CATWDRGTTYEQYF. The CDR3 nucleotides are TGTGCCACCTGGGACAGGGGGACGACCTACGAGCAGTACTTC.